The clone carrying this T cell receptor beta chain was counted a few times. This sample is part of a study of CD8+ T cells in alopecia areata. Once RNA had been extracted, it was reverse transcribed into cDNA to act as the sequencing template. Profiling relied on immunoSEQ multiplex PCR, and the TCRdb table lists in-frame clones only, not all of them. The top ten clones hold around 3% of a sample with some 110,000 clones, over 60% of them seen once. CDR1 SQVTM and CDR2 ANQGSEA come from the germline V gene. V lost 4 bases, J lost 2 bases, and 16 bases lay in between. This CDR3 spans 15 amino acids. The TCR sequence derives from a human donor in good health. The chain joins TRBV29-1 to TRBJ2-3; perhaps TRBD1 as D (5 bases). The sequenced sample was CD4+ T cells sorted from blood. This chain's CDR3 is CSVGQGNQLTDTQYF. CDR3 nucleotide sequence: TGCAGCGTTGGCCAGGGAAACCAACTCACAGATACGCAGTATTTT.